Sequencing of this TCR beta chain was carried out in a study of cytomegalovirus exposure and HLA in healthy donors. Looking at the study overall: The early release's HLA-typed donors yielded approximately 81 million unique TCRs. Falling in the Caucasian-associated ancestry cluster were about 83% of 398 genotyped donors.

This CDR3 is 14 amino acids long. Germline V gene data show CDR1 as SEHNR and CDR2 as FQNEAQ (reference sequence). V was clipped by 5 bases and J by 4 bases; unmatched bases: 3. Overall study findings and caveats: Researchers counted around 180 TCR beta chains as cytomegalovirus-associated. In a later analysis, parvovirus B19, influenza, CMV and Epstein-Barr virus appeared linked to several top co-occurrence clusters.

Primers for the PCR totalled 60 Vbeta and 13 Jbeta. The repertoire was sequenced with immunoSEQ multiplex PCR; TCRdb's copy has only in-frame clones and lacks some. The table lists more than 90,000 clones, approximately 70% of them singletons, with around 10% in the top ten. About this clone itself: Its antigen is undetermined.

This clonotype was obtained from a man aged 25-45 years in good health and CMV-seropositive. Sequenced material: PBMCs. V usage is TRBV7-9 and J usage is TRBJ1-1; 11 bases are shared with TRBD1. The CDR3 nucleotides are TGTGCCAGCAGCCGGACAGGGGGCATCACTGAAGCTTTCTTT. It yields the protein CASSRTGGITEAFF.